This TCR beta chain was sequenced for a study of CD8 T cells in ankylosing spondylitis. Findings and caveats of the study: Clones tied to disease were said to be significantly enriched in matched ankylosing spondylitis synovial fluid.

TCRdb itself ran the 5' RACE reads through MiXCR, one entry per CDR3 protein. The profile shows more than 150,000 distinct CDR3 sequences, 15% to 20% of them singletons. The CDR3 length is 15 residues. From germline, CDR1 is MGHRA and CDR2 YSYEKL. V lost 3 bases and J 7 bases, leaving 13 bases between the germline ends. This clonotype has at least ten counts. Its antigen is unidentified. This rearrangement joins TRBV4-1 to TRBJ2-6; D may match TRBD1 or TRBD2 (5 bases each). Sequenced: blood, either unsorted or a sorted T cell fraction (not recorded which). The sequence was collected from a male donor aged 10 to 30 with ankylosing spondylitis or in good health (not recorded which). In DNA, the CDR3 is TGCGCCAGCAGCCAGCTAGGGACGAGCGCCAACGTCCTGACTTTC. Its protein is CASSQLGTSANVLTF.